This is a list of T cell receptor beta chains from one sample in a study of spatial heterogeneity in lung cancer. TCRdb re-called the 5' RACE reads with MiXCR, one entry per CDR3 protein. This sample yields about 10,000 distinct CDR3 sequences, of which around 6% are seen a single time; roughly 7% belongs to the top ten. Sequenced here: lung tumor tissue, sampled at surgery. All receptors come from a female donor with early-stage non-small cell lung cancer. The CDR3 runs from the conserved cysteine through the conserved F or W. D genes are given only for firm matches. Clone size reads once, few, many, or a class if the clone is expanded.

v_gene: TRBV5-1; len: 15; j_gene: TRBJ1-1; abundance: many; d_gene: .; CDR3aa: CASRGFAGRDTEAFF; CDR3nt: TGCGCCAGCAGAGGATTCGCAGGCAGGGACACTGAAGCTTTCTTT
v_gene: TRBV5-4; len: 16; j_gene: TRBJ2-2; abundance: large; d_gene: TRBD1; CDR3aa: CASSPTPGGDTGELFF; CDR3nt: TGTGCCAGCAGCCCCACCCCAGGGGGCGACACCGGGGAGCTGTTTTTT
v_gene: TRBV28; len: 15; j_gene: TRBJ1-2; abundance: medium-sized; d_gene: TRBD1; CDR3aa: CASSFKTGGYYGYTF; CDR3nt: TGTGCCAGCAGTTTTAAGACAGGGGGGTACTATGGCTACACCTTC
v_gene: TRBV20-1; len: 17; j_gene: TRBJ2-4; abundance: many; d_gene: TRBD2; CDR3aa: CSASDFSGESYGNIQYF; CDR3nt: TGCAGTGCCTCAGACTTCAGCGGGGAGTCGTACGGAAACATTCAGTACTTC
v_gene: TRBV5-1; len: 15; j_gene: TRBJ2-7; abundance: many; d_gene: TRBD1; CDR3aa: CASSLGQGRNYEQYF; CDR3nt: TGCGCCAGCAGCTTGGGACAGGGAAGGAACTACGAGCAGTACTTC
v_gene: TRBV5-1; len: 15; j_gene: TRBJ2-5; abundance: few; d_gene: .; CDR3aa: CASSSRGRSQETQYF; CDR3nt: TGCGCCAGCAGCTCCCGGGGGAGGTCCCAAGAGACCCAGTACTTC
v_gene: TRBV7-2; len: 12; j_gene: TRBJ2-7; abundance: many; d_gene: .; CDR3aa: CASSLIAGEQYF; CDR3nt: TGTGCCAGCAGCTTAATAGCCGGAGAGCAGTACTTC
v_gene: TRBV12-3/TRBV12-4; len: 13; j_gene: TRBJ2-7; abundance: many; d_gene: TRBD2; CDR3aa: CASSLLAVREQYF; CDR3nt: TGTGCCAGCAGTTTACTAGCGGTGAGGGAGCAGTACTTC
v_gene: TRBV6-6; len: 13; j_gene: TRBJ1-2; abundance: many; d_gene: .; CDR3aa: CASAGGGDYGYTF; CDR3nt: TGTGCCAGCGCGGGAGGGGGTGACTATGGCTACACCTTC
v_gene: TRBV5-1; len: 14; j_gene: TRBJ2-7; abundance: many; d_gene: TRBD1; CDR3aa: CASSMDRVGNEQYF; CDR3nt: TGCGCCAGCAGCATGGACAGGGTTGGCAACGAGCAGTACTTC
v_gene: TRBV11-2; len: 14; j_gene: TRBJ2-2; abundance: medium-sized; d_gene: .; CDR3aa: CASSFIGRGSELFF; CDR3nt: TGTGCCAGCAGCTTCATCGGAAGGGGAAGTGAGCTGTTTTTT
v_gene: TRBV20-1; len: 15; j_gene: TRBJ2-3; abundance: many; d_gene: .; CDR3aa: CSARDVESGTDTQYF; CDR3nt: TGCAGTGCTAGAGATGTAGAGTCAGGCACAGATACGCAGTATTTT
v_gene: TRBV18; len: 12; j_gene: TRBJ2-1; abundance: medium-sized; d_gene: .; CDR3aa: CASSRDQNEQFF; CDR3nt: TGTGCCAGCTCACGCGACCAGAATGAGCAGTTCTTC